Listed here are 19 T cell receptor beta chains from one sample, sequenced in a study of T cell clones after liver transplantation. Method: immunoSEQ multiplex PCR; TCRdb's copy keeps in-frame clones and lacks some. The sample has roughly 80,000 clones, 75% to 90% seen once. The input for sequencing was CD4+ T cells from blood, taken at the 22-month timepoint. Receptors originate from a human patient who received a liver transplant. The T cells may come from the graft donor.

The rearrangement uses TRBV6-1 and TRBJ2-1, with 7 bases matching TRBD1. This CDR3 is 13 amino acids long. CDR1 and CDR2 (germline): MNHNS, SASEGT. The V and J ends lost 7 bases and 8 bases, in that order; junction bases with no gene match: 8. The CDR3 sequence: CASKRQGADEQFF. The DNA of the CDR3 is TGTGCCAGCAAGAGACAGGGTGCTGATGAGCAGTTCTTC.

V usage is TRBV6-1 and J usage is TRBJ1-2; D perhaps matches TRBD1 (6 bases). The CDR3 length is 15 residues. Per germline, CDR1 MNHNS and CDR2 SASEGT. Trimming pared 5 bases from V and 1 base from J, leaving 14 bases between. The CDR3: CASSPTGHSNYGYTF. The DNA for the CDR3 is TGTGCCAGCAGTCCTACGGGACACAGTAACTATGGCTACACCTTC.

The chain carries TRBV5-4 and TRBJ2-3, with D possibly called TRBD1 or TRBD2 (6 bases each). This CDR3 spans 12 amino acids. V was pared by 3 bases and J by 8 bases, with 10 bases between. CDR1 is SGHNT and CDR2 is YYREEE in the germline V gene (reference sequence). The CDR3 nucleotides are TGTGCCAGCAGCTCCCCGGGGGCTACGCAGTATTTT. It yields the protein CASSSPGATQYF.

This rearrangement joins TRBV18 to TRBJ1-5, with 7 bases that match TRBD1. Trimming at V came to 5 bases and at J to 5 bases, leaving 3 bases not matched to a gene. The CDR3 runs to 13 residues. Germline loops: CDR1 KGHSH, CDR2 LQKENI. The DNA for the CDR3 is TGTGCCAGCTCAACAGACAGGGATCAGCCCCAGCATTTT. Translating gives CASSTDRDQPQHF.

V and J are TRBV12-2 and TRBJ1-2; the tabulated D call, TRBD1, remains unverified against the DNA. TRBV12-2 is recorded as a pseudogene. The CDR3 length is 15 residues. CDR3 in DNA: TGTGCAAGTCGCTTGAACAGTCCCATTTACTATGGCTACACCTTC. It encodes CASRLNSPIYYGYTF.

The chain employs TRBV5-1 and TRBJ2-1; 12 bases are a match to TRBD2. The CDR3 contains 19 residues. Germline trimming cut 3 bases from V and 0 bases from J; bases unmatched to any gene: 10. Looked up from germline, CDR1 is SGHRS and CDR2 is YFSETQ. The CDR3 DNA is TGCGCCAGCAGCTCCAACAGATCGACTAGCGGGGGCTCCTACAATGAGCAGTTCTTC. As protein: CASSSNRSTSGGSYNEQFF.

The chain is built from TRBV5-6 and TRBJ1-1; D possibly corresponds to TRBD1 (6 bases). The CDR3 consists of 11 residues. Germline values: CDR1 SGHDT, CDR2 YYEEEE. Trimming removed 4 bases at V and 7 bases at J, with 8 bases between. The CDR3 DNA sequence: TGTGCCAGCAGCGCAGGGGTTGAAGCTTTCTTT. This encodes CASSAGVEAFF.

The rearrangement uses TRBV14 and TRBJ1-1; D gene uncertain. CDR3 length equals 13 residues. Trimming left V 1 base short and J 1 base short, with 4 bases between. CDR1 and CDR2 from the germline V gene are SGHDN and FVKESK. The CDR3 here is CASSQVENTEAFF. The CDR3 DNA sequence: TGTGCCAGCAGCCAAGTTGAGAACACTGAAGCTTTCTTT.

The rearrangement links TRBV11-3 to TRBJ2-1, with 7 bases that match TRBD1. The V gene end was trimmed by 5 bases and the J gene end by 5 bases; junction bases not matched to a gene: 6. The CDR3 totals 14 residues. In germline, CDR1 is SGHNT, CDR2 YENEEA. Here the CDR3 reads CASSPGTENNEQFF. The CDR3 DNA reads TGTGCCAGCAGCCCCGGGACAGAAAACAATGAGCAGTTCTTC.

This rearrangement joins TRBV19 to TRBJ2-5; tentatively, D is TRBD1 (5 bases). Germline V gene sequence: CDR1 LNHDA, CDR2 SQIVND (reference sequence). The CDR3 runs to 15 residues. V shed 5 bases and J shed 5 bases, with 18 bases lying between them. In nucleotides, the CDR3 is TGTGCCAGTAGTCCGTCAAGAAGGGGTTGGGAGACCCAGTACTTC. Amino acids: CASSPSRRGWETQYF.

V is TRBV27 and J is TRBJ2-5, with D perhaps matching TRBD2 (5 bases). V lost 6 bases and J 4 bases, leaving 12 bases between the germline ends. The germline V gene has CDR1 MNHEY and CDR2 SMNVEV (reference sequence). The CDR3 is 13 amino acids. The CDR3 DNA is TGTGCCAGCAGCCGCCGGGATTTAGAGACCCAGTACTTC. Translated: CASSRRDLETQYF.

The chain carries TRBV7-9 and TRBJ2-7; D is perhaps TRBD2 (6 bases). Germline-derived CDR1 and CDR2 are SEHNR and FQNEAQ (reference sequence). The CDR3 totals 15 residues. V lost 5 bases and J 2 bases, leaving 16 bases between the germline ends. CDR3 sequence: CASSPLSGETYEQYF. CDR3 coding DNA: TGTGCCAGCAGCCCGCTGTCGGGAGAGACCTACGAGCAGTACTTC.

In regard to this clone: The same CDR3 also results from other DNA sequences found in this sample. V gene TRBV29-1 combines with J gene TRBJ2-5, with D unresolved. This CDR3 is built from 10 residues. The germline V and J ends were trimmed by 3 bases and 5 bases, with 4 bases remaining between them. Germline V gene lookup returns CDR1 SQVTM and CDR2 ANQGSEA. The CDR3 here is CSVEVETQYF. CDR3 sequence (DNA): TGCAGCGTTGAGGTGGAGACCCAGTACTTC.

The J gene is TRBJ2-2, the V gene TRBV6-5, with D possibly TRBD2 on 5 matching bases. The germline V and J ends were trimmed by 4 bases and 6 bases, with 6 bases remaining between them. The CDR3 has 12 residues. Germline loops: CDR1 MNHEY, CDR2 SVGAGI. The CDR3 reads CASSSGSGELFF. As DNA, the CDR3 is TGTGCCAGCAGTTCGGGGTCCGGGGAGCTGTTTTTT.

This clone has a handful of counts. The chain recombines TRBV7-9 with TRBJ1-3; 7 nucleotides line up with TRBD1. CDR3 length: 17 residues. The V and J ends lost 7 bases and 0 bases, in that order; junction bases with no gene match: 12. Germline V lookup: CDR1 SEHNR, CDR2 FQNEAQ (reference sequence). CDR3 nucleotides: TGTGCCAGCACCTTTCGGTTGGACAGGCCCTCTGGAAACACCATATATTTT. It codes for CASTFRLDRPSGNTIYF. The full variable domain, rest sourced from reference TRBV7-9 and TRBJ1-3, is DTGVSQNPRHKITKRGQNVTFRCDPISEHNRLYWYRQTLGQGPEFLTYFQNEAQLEKSRLLSDRFSAERPKGSFSTLEIQRTEQGDSAMYLCASTFRLDRPSGNTIYFGEGSWLTVV.

The chain is built from TRBV5-4 and TRBJ2-5; TRBD1 agrees at 10 bases. This CDR3 has 15 residues. Germline-derived CDR1 and CDR2 are SGHNT and YYREEE (reference sequence). Trimming removed 4 bases from V and 5 bases from J; junction bases left unmatched: 8. The chain's CDR3 is CASSLGGQGRETQYF. The CDR3, as DNA: TGTGCCAGCAGCCTGGGGGGACAGGGGAGGGAGACCCAGTACTTC. The variable domain in full, with the rest retrieved from reference TRBV5-4 and TRBJ2-5, is ETGVTQSPTHLIKTRGQQVTLRCSSQSGHNTVSWYQQALGQGPQFIFQYYREEENGRGNFPPRFSGLQFPNYSSELNVNALELDDSALYLCASSLGGQGRETQYFGPGTRLLVL.

The chain recombines TRBV18 with TRBJ1-4; D is unresolved. V was cut by 2 bases and J by 2 bases, with 3 bases left in between. In germline, CDR1 is KGHSH, CDR2 LQKENI. The CDR3 has 13 amino acids. The CDR3 DNA reads as TGTGCCAGCTCACCAGGGACTAATGAAAAACTGTTTTTT. It is translated as CASSPGTNEKLFF.

This clone appeared once. V usage is TRBV4-3 and J usage is TRBJ2-3, with D hard to call. This CDR3 has 18 residues. Trimming cost V 0 bases and J 6 bases, with 22 bases left between them. The germline V gene encodes CDR1 LGHNA and CDR2 YSLEER. The CDR3 bases are TGCGCCAGCAGCCAAGATTTGGCGGCAGGACGTCTGGGGGATACGCAGTATTTT. Its translation is CASSQDLAAGRLGDTQYF.

The V call is TRBV19, the J call TRBJ2-7; D is unresolved. This CDR3 contains 16 residues. In germline, CDR1 is LNHDA, CDR2 SQIVND (reference sequence). V dropped 3 bases and J dropped 6 bases, with 21 bases sitting between them. CDR3 sequence: CASSIARARTVGEQYF. CDR3 in DNA: TGTGCCAGTAGTATTGCACGGGCCAGGACGGTGGGCGAGCAGTACTTC. The full variable domain, its missing parts supplied by reference TRBV19 and TRBJ2-7, is DGGITQSPKYLFRKEGQNVTLSCEQNLNHDAMYWYRQDPGQGLRLIYYSQIVNDFQKGDIAEGYSVSREKKESFPLTVTSAQKNPTAFYLCASSIARARTVGEQYFGPGTRLTVT.